The rows below give T cell receptor beta chains drawn from one sample of a study of STAT5B mutations in CD4+ large granular lymphocyte leukemia. Clones were read by immunoSEQ multiplex PCR, and TCRdb kept only the in-frame ones, dropping some. The table has around 50,000 clones, roughly 80% seen once; the top ten hold about 0.35%. Sequencing input: CD4+ T cells from blood buffy coats. The receptors were sampled from a human donor in good health. CDR3s include the opening cysteine and the closing phenylalanine or tryptophan. The D gene is left open where the match is weak. Expanded clones get a size class; other rows say once, few or many, or leave the size out.

>-|TRBV5-1|-|TRBJ2-6
TGCGCCAGCAGCCCCGGGACACATCCTGGTGGGGCCAACGTCCTGACTTTC
CASSPGTHPGGANVLTF
>-|TRBV6-4|-|TRBJ1-2
TGTGCCAGCAGTGAGGGGGGGCGGCGGCAGGGCTACACCTTC
CASSEGGRRQGYTF
>-|TRBV11-3|-|TRBJ2-1
TGTGCCAGCAGCCTCCATATGGGGTTGGATGAGCAGTTCTTC
CASSLHMGLDEQFF
>-|TRBV29-1|TRBD1|TRBJ2-7
TGCAGCGTTGTGGGACAGGGGTTCTACGAGCAGTACTTC
CSVVGQGFYEQYF
>-|TRBV30|-|TRBJ2-5
TGTGCCTGGAGTTTCCCCACTTCGGGCTTCGTGGCGGGGACCCAGTACTTC
CAWSFPTSGFVAGTQYF
>once|TRBV2|TRBD2|TRBJ2-5
TGTGCCAGCAGTTTACGGACTAGCGGGAGCTCAGAGACCCAGTACTTC
CASSLRTSGSSETQYF
>-|TRBV2|-|TRBJ1-5
TGTGCCAGCAGTGAGGAAAAGGTTAGCAATCAGCCCCAGCATTTT
CASSEEKVSNQPQHF
>-|TRBV6-5|TRBD1|TRBJ1-1
TGTGCCAGCAGTTCCGGACAGGGGGCCTCTGAAGCTTTCTTT
CASSSGQGASEAFF
>-|TRBV5-1|-|TRBJ2-7
TGCGCCAGCAGCAACGGGGTAGCCTACGAGCAGTACTTC
CASSNGVAYEQYF
>few|TRBV27|-|TRBJ1-1
TGTGCCAGCAGGCGATCCACTGAAGCTTTCTTT
CASRRSTEAFF
>-|TRBV10-3|-|TRBJ1-6
TGTGCCATCAGTGAGCCGGGAACCTCCTATAATTCACCCCTCCACTTT
CAISEPGTSYNSPLHF
>-|TRBV2|-|TRBJ1-6
TGTGCCACCTCACCAAGGGATAATTCACCCCTCCACTTT
CATSPRDNSPLHF
>-|TRBV11-3|-|TRBJ2-5
TGTGCCAGCAGCTTAGTTGTCGGGGGCCAAGAGACCCAGTACTTC
CASSLVVGGQETQYF
>-|TRBV25-1|-|TRBJ1-2
TGTGCCAGCAGTGAATTACTCTCGGACACCGTCTATGGCTACACCTTC
CASSELLSDTVYGYTF
>-|TRBV5-5|TRBD2|TRBJ2-1
TGTGCCAGCACCCTAGGGGCGGGAGGATCCTACAATGAGCAGTTCTTC
CASTLGAGGSYNEQFF
>once|TRBV30|-|TRBJ2-1
TGTGCCTGGAGTGTATTAGGAAATGAGCAGTTCTTC
CAWSVLGNEQFF
>-|TRBV15|-|TRBJ2-7
TGTGCCACCAGCAGGGGACCAGGGTCTTCCTACGAGCAGTACTTC
CATSRGPGSSYEQYF
>few|TRBV25-1|-|TRBJ1-1
TGTGCCAGCAGTGAAGGGGCAGGCTGGACTGAAGCTTTCTTT
CASSEGAGWTEAFF
>-|TRBV5-5|-|TRBJ2-7
TGTGCCAGCACCTTGGGGGGCGCGGTGCCCTACGAGCAGTACTTC
CASTLGGAVPYEQYF
>-|TRBV5-1|TRBD1|TRBJ2-1
TGCGCCAGCAGCGCCGGACAGGGGAGCTCCTACAATGAGCAGTTCTTC
CASSAGQGSSYNEQFF
>few|TRBV7-8|-|TRBJ2-1
TGTGCCAGCAGCTTAGCGGGGTGGCGGAGAAGCTCCTACAATGAGCAGTTCTTC
CASSLAGWRRSSYNEQFF
>-|TRBV7-2|-|TRBJ2-2
TGTGCCAGCAGCAAACGGAGTGTAGCGAACACCGGGGAGCTGTTTTTT
CASSKRSVANTGELFF
>-|TRBV4-1|TRBD1|TRBJ2-7
TGCGCCAGCAGCCAAGTACCCGGACAGGAGAGTATCTACGAGCAGTACTTC
CASSQVPGQESIYEQYF
>-|TRBV18|-|TRBJ1-4
TGTGCCAGCTCCCGAGACAGTGCAACTAATGAAAAACTGTTTTTT
CASSRDSATNEKLFF
>-|TRBV2|-|TRBJ1-2
TGTGCCAGCCGGATCCGGGCCGCCTATGGCTACACCTTC
CASRIRAAYGYTF
>-|TRBV29-1|TRBD1|TRBJ1-4
TGCAGCGTTGAAGGGCAGGGGGACGAAAAACTGTTTTTT
CSVEGQGDEKLFF
>-|TRBV7-6|-|TRBJ1-4
TGTGCCAGCAGCCCCATAACCGACACACATAATGAAAAACTGTTTTTT
CASSPITDTHNEKLFF
>-|TRBV19|-|TRBJ1-2
TGTGCCAGTCACATGACGGACTATGGCTACACCTTC
CASHMTDYGYTF
>-|TRBV10-1|TRBD2|TRBJ2-3
TGCGCCAGCAGTGATCCGGCGGGGGAGAATACGCAGTATTTT
CASSDPAGENTQYF
>-|TRBV5-4|-|TRBJ1-3
TGTGCCAGCAGCCCAAGGGCAGGGTCTGGAAACACCATATATTTT
CASSPRAGSGNTIYF
>-|TRBV7-9|-|TRBJ2-3
TGTGCCAGCAGCCCCGCCATGGATCGCACAGATACGCAGTATTTT
CASSPAMDRTDTQYF
>-|TRBV6-5|TRBD1|TRBJ1-2
TGTGCCAGCAGTTACCGTGACAGGGGGCTGTATGGCTACACCTTC
CASSYRDRGLYGYTF
>-|TRBV9|TRBD2|TRBJ2-1
TGTGCCAGCAGCGCCGTCCCGGCAGCGGGGGTATTCAATGAGCAGTTCTTC
CASSAVPAAGVFNEQFF
>-|TRBV25-1|-|TRBJ1-3
TGTGCCAGCAGTGAATCCCGTCTTGGATTTGGAAACACCATATATTTT
CASSESRLGFGNTIYF
>-|TRBV2|TRBD2|TRBJ2-7
TGTGCCAGCGGCGCTAGCGGGAACTACGAGCAGTACTTC
CASGASGNYEQYF
>once|TRBV11-2|TRBD1|TRBJ2-7
TGTGCCAGCAGCTCCGAGCGACCTGGACAGGGCGAAGGGGCCTACGAGCAGTACTTC
CASSSERPGQGEGAYEQYF
>-|TRBV11-1|-|TRBJ2-6
TGTGCCAGCAGCTTATCGGGACGGATCTCTGGGGCCAACGTCCTGACTTTC
CASSLSGRISGANVLTF
>-|TRBV18|TRBD1|TRBJ1-6
TGTGCCAGCTCAGGGACCGGGACAGTCAATTCACCCCTCCACTTT
CASSGTGTVNSPLHF
>-|TRBV7-9|TRBD1|TRBJ2-5
TGTGCCAGCAGCTTAGGTCGGACAGGGGGAGAGACCCAGTACTTC
CASSLGRTGGETQYF
>-|TRBV5-1|-|TRBJ2-4
TGCGCCAGCAGCTGGGGGGGGGCGGATGTAAACATTCAGTACTTC
CASSWGGADVNIQYF
>few|TRBV19|-|TRBJ2-7
TGTGCCAGTAGTCCTTTGGGGACCTACGAGCAGTACTTC
CASSPLGTYEQYF